The clone carrying this T cell receptor (beta chain) was picked up one time. In the same sample, other DNA sequences code for this CDR3. This CDR3 has 14 residues. Trimming cost V 3 bases and J 0 bases, with 8 bases left between them. Germline loops: CDR1 SGDLS, CDR2 YYNGEE. This sample is drawn from a study of blood T cell repertoires in COVID-19. Study-wide background: Sites in the United States, Italy and Spain provided acute and convalescent COVID-19 samples. T cells, B-cell-depleted T cells, or PBMCs supplied cDNA or gDNA.

Seattle participants joined during active infection and were tracked over time. Study processing details: Amplification with reference gene primers provided the estimates of nucleated cell counts. Some clones are missing from TCRdb's copy, which holds only in-frame ones; the method was immunoSEQ multiplex PCR. V and J calls and clone size are copied from that table; D and trimming were computed from the DNA. Counted here are 350,000 or so clones, over 85% occurring once; the ten biggest clones make up 3% to 4%. Input material: peripheral blood. The clonotype comes from a woman aged 55-70 years with COVID-19, enrolled during active disease. V is TRBV9 and J is TRBJ2-3, with D possibly being TRBD1 (5 bases). This chain's CDR3 is CASSGGGSTDTQYF. The CDR3 DNA reads as TGTGCCAGCAGCGGGGGCGGTAGCACAGATACGCAGTATTTT.